This TCR beta chain was profiled in a study of blood T cell repertoires in COVID-19. At the level of the study: The United States, Italy and Spain provided the acute and convalescent COVID-19 samples. In each case, the material was cDNA or gDNA derived from T cells, B-cell-depleted T cells, or PBMCs.

There are a few counts of this clone. The germline V gene has CDR1 SGDLS and CDR2 YYNGEE. The CDR3 runs 15 residues. Trimming left V 0 bases short and J 3 bases short, with 10 bases between. Source study methods: For nucleated cells, counts were estimated from reference gene primer amplification. Profiled with immunoSEQ multiplex PCR; TCRdb holds only in-frame clones, not every one. The V and J calls and the clone size are those of that table, but D and trimming were determined from the DNA. The sample consists of about 75,000 clones, around 90% of them appearing once. The specimen was peripheral blood. This clonotype was sampled from a human donor in a cohort sampled during active COVID-19. The J gene is TRBJ2-1, the V gene TRBV9, with a weak D call TRBD1 (6 bases). DNA for the CDR3: TGTGCCAGCAGCGTAGACAGGGTGGTCTACAATGAGCAGTTCTTC. Its protein is CASSVDRVVYNEQFF.